This T cell receptor (beta chain) derives from a study of T cells in women clearing cervical HPV infection. In the study overall: HLA type could not be excluded as a confounder.

Genomic DNA, averaging about 1,200 ng per sample, yielded TCR beta CDR3 via immunoSEQ. TCRdb's table, derived via immunoSEQ multiplex PCR, lists solely in-frame clones and lacks some. The repertoire table contains 45,000 to 55,000 clones. Cervical HPV DNA detected by MY09/MY11 PCR, typed by dot-blot. Study outcomes and limitations: It is unknown whether associations predate infection; no effector/memory or HPV-specific sorting.

The germline V gene has CDR1 LNHDA and CDR2 SQIVND (reference sequence). The germline V and J ends were trimmed by 5 bases and 1 base, with 11 bases remaining between them. There are 14 residues in the CDR3. Remarks on this clone: Its specificity is not known. The sequenced fragment ends 3 residues before the CDR3 boundary, so the rest is inferred from the germline J gene. Other DNA sequences from this sample encode an identical CDR3 as well.

The chain is built from TRBV19 and TRBJ1-1, with TRBD1 as a possible D gene (5 bases). Material: blood buffy coat. This sequence was found in a woman aged 18 to 75 with a cervical HPV16 infection that either progressed to CIN3+ or cleared (not recorded which). Here the CDR3 reads CASSRSTGNTEAFF. The sequenced CDR3 bases are TGTGCCAGTAGTCGATCTACAGGGAACACTGAA.